The clone carrying this T cell receptor (beta chain) was seen more than once but under ten times. Its specificity is unknown. V shed 0 bases and J shed 0 bases, with 10 bases lying between them. The CDR3 totals 16 residues. CDR1 and CDR2 (germline): ENHRY, SYGVKD. Both 60 Vbeta primers and 13 Jbeta primers went into the PCR. This table comes from immunoSEQ multiplex PCR, and its TCRdb copy is limited to in-frame clones, with some not included. The sample holds more than 50,000 clones, 70% to 75% seen once. This sample is drawn from a study of cytomegalovirus exposure and HLA in healthy donors. Study observations and caveats: Judged likely to be a sequencing artifact was a cluster of highly shared sequence variants. Previous analysis showed most TCR beta V segments were productive about 90% or about 30% of the time.

The genes are TRBV10-3 and TRBJ2-3; perhaps TRBD1 as D (5 bases). This TCR came from a man aged 35 to 55 in good health and CMV-seropositive. Sequences were obtained from PBMCs. CDR3 loop: CAISESGHPSTDTQYF. CDR3 DNA sequence: TGTGCCATCAGTGAGTCGGGGCACCCCAGCACAGATACGCAGTATTTT.